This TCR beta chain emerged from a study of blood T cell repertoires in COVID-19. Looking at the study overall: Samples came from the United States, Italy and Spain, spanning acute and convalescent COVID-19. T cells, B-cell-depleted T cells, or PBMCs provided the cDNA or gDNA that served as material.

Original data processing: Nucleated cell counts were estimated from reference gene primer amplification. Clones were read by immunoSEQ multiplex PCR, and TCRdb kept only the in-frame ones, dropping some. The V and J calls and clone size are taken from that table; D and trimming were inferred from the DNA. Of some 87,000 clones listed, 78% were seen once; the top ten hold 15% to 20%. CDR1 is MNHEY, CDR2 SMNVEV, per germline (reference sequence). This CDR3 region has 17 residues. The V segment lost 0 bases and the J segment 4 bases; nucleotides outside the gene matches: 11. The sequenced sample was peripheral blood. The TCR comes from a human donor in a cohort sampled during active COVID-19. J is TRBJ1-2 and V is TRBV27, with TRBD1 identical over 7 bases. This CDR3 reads CASSLSGPEGAGYGYTF. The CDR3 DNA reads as TGTGCCAGCAGTTTATCGGGTCCGGAGGGGGCCGGCTATGGCTACACCTTC.